Presented here are 13 T cell receptor beta chains from one specimen sequenced in a study of T-cell memory formation after mild COVID-19. TCRdb processed the 5' RACE reads anew with MiXCR; each CDR3 protein has one entry. The table shows 500,000 to 600,000 distinct CDR3 sequences, with roughly 18% occurring only once. Sequenced material: PBMCs or a T cell subset sorted from them (not recorded which). The receptors originated from an adult woman who had mild COVID-19 (a few samples of this study predate the infection). Cell type and time point are not known.

The rearrangement joins TRBV5-1 to TRBJ1-1; the D gene is possibly TRBD1 (6 bases). The CDR3 contains 14 residues. Trimming cost V 7 bases and J 0 bases, with 13 bases left between them. Germline V lookup: CDR1 SGHRS, CDR2 YFSETQ. CDR3 amino acids: CASAKGGMNTEAFF. In nucleotides, the CDR3 is TGCGCCAGCGCAAAAGGGGGAATGAACACTGAAGCTTTCTTT.

This rearrangement joins TRBV4-3 to TRBJ2-7; TRBD1 agrees at 8 bases. The CDR3 runs to 15 residues. V was pared by 0 bases and J by 4 bases, with 5 bases of the junction left unmatched. Germline CDR1 LGHNA, CDR2 YSLEER. The CDR3 DNA sequence: TGCGCCAGCAGCCAAGACAGGACAGGGAAGTACGAGCAGTACTTC. As protein: CASSQDRTGKYEQYF.

The chain couples TRBV24-1 to TRBJ2-6; D is uncertain. Trimming shortened V by 3 bases and J by 0 bases, and 11 bases separated the two germline ends. The CDR3 spans 17 residues. Germline CDR1 KGHDR, CDR2 SFDVKD. DNA of the CDR3: TGTGCCACCAGTGATCCCGGAAGGAACTCTGGGGCCAACGTCCTGACTTTC. Translation: CATSDPGRNSGANVLTF.

The chain is built from TRBV24-1 and TRBJ2-3; D not resolved. This CDR3 comprises 14 residues. Looked up from germline, CDR1 is KGHDR and CDR2 is SFDVKD. V gave up 2 bases and J gave up 2 bases, with 7 bases separating them. The CDR3: CATSDSDFTDTQYF. DNA for the CDR3: TGTGCCACCAGTGATTCGGATTTCACAGATACGCAGTATTTT.

This clonotype occurred a few times. This chain connects TRBV3-1 to TRBJ1-5; possibly TRBD1 for D (5 bases). The CDR3 spans 15 residues. Germline CDR1 LGHDT, CDR2 YNNKEL (reference sequence). With 4 bases removed from V and 4 bases from J, the gap between germline ends came to 14 bases. In DNA, the CDR3 is TGTGCCAGCAGCCCGGGGGGACGGCCGAATCAGCCCCAGCATTTT. Translated, it gives CASSPGGRPNQPQHF.

The sample holds a few counts of this clonotype. The chain couples TRBV2 to TRBJ2-3; no firm D call. V was shortened by 0 bases and J by 2 bases, with 12 bases between the two germline ends. CDR1 is SNHLY, CDR2 FYNNEI, per germline. The CDR3 sequence is 16 residues long. The CDR3 loop is CASSEALAATTDTQYF. CDR3 bases: TGTGCCAGCAGTGAAGCCCTGGCAGCAACCACAGATACGCAGTATTTT.

This clonotype was found many times. The gene calls are TRBV12-3 or TRBV12-4 and TRBJ2-2; D is possibly TRBD1 or TRBD2 (5 bases each). CDR3 length: 14 amino acids. V was shortened by 5 bases and J by 6 bases, with 13 bases between the two germline ends. CDR3: CASSRSGASGELFF. CDR3 coding DNA: TGTGCCAGCAGTCGATCCGGGGCGTCCGGGGAGCTGTTTTTT.

The sample holds a few counts of this clonotype. The rearrangement links TRBV5-4 to TRBJ2-1; 7 bases fit TRBD2. Germline V lookup: CDR1 SGHNT, CDR2 YYREEE (reference sequence). V trimming: 4 bases; J trimming: 7 bases; junction bases outside the gene matches: 5. This CDR3 is built from 13 residues. As DNA, the CDR3 is TGTGCCAGCAGCCGGGACTATCTGAATGAGCAGTTCTTC. Amino acid sequence: CASSRDYLNEQFF.

Ten or more counts support this clonotype. The chain is built from TRBV4-1 and TRBJ2-7; 10 bases are shared with TRBD1. The CDR3 contains 13 residues. The V gene end was trimmed by 8 bases and the J gene end by 0 bases; junction bases not matched to a gene: 1. Germline V gene lookup returns CDR1 MGHRA and CDR2 YSYEKL. The CDR3 nucleotides read TGCGCCAGCCGGGACAGGGGCTCCTACGAGCAGTACTTC. Its protein product is CASRDRGSYEQYF.

This clonotype appeared a few times. This chain uses TRBV12-5 with TRBJ2-5; TRBD2 matches 7 bases. V dropped 6 bases and J dropped 3; count of bases not matched to a gene: 7. Looked up from germline, CDR1 is LGHNT and CDR2 is FRNRAP. The CDR3 loop spans 14 amino acids. CDR3 loop: CASGKGGAEETQYF. In DNA form, the CDR3 reads TGTGCTAGTGGCAAGGGAGGGGCTGAAGAGACCCAGTACTTC. The whole variable domain, remainder taken from reference TRBV12-5 and TRBJ2-5, is DARVTQTPRHKVTEMGQEVTMRCQPILGHNTVFWYRQTMMQGLELLAYFRNRAPLDDSGMPKDRFSAEMPDATLATLKIQPSEPRDSAVYFCASGKGGAEETQYFGPGTRLLVL.

This chain connects TRBV5-1 to TRBJ2-2; unclear D gene. Trimming left V 4 bases short and J 10 bases short, with 17 bases between. Germline CDR1 and CDR2: SGHRS and YFSETQ. CDR3 length: 14 residues. This CDR3 reads CASSTRTPLEELFF. Written as DNA, the CDR3 is TGCGCCAGCAGCACCCGGACCCCTCTCGAGGAGCTGTTTTTT. Full variable domain (remainder filled in from reference TRBV5-1 and TRBJ2-2): KAGVTQTPRYLIKTRGQQVTLSCSPISGHRSVSWYQQTPGQGLQFLFEYFSETQRNKGNFPGRFSGRQFSNSRSEMNVSTLELGDSALYLCASSTRTPLEELFFGEGSRLTVL.

The chain joins TRBV18 to TRBJ2-1; maybe TRBD1 (6 bases). The CDR3 runs to 14 residues. The V end was cut by 2 bases, the J end by 5 bases, with 10 bases between. CDR1 is KGHSH, CDR2 LQKENI, per germline. CDR3 in DNA: TGTGCCAGCTCACCATCTAGGACAGACAATGAGCAGTTCTTC. Translating it yields CASSPSRTDNEQFF.

This clonotype was seen a few times. The V gene is TRBV5-1, the J gene TRBJ2-5, with D tentatively TRBD1 or TRBD2 (5 bases each). CDR1 and CDR2 from the germline V gene are SGHRS and YFSETQ. The length of the CDR3 is 13 residues. V lost 4 bases and J lost 5, with 12 bases in between. CDR3 sequence (DNA): TGCGCCAGCAGCATTCATCGGGGCGAGACCCAGTACTTC. Translation: CASSIHRGETQYF.